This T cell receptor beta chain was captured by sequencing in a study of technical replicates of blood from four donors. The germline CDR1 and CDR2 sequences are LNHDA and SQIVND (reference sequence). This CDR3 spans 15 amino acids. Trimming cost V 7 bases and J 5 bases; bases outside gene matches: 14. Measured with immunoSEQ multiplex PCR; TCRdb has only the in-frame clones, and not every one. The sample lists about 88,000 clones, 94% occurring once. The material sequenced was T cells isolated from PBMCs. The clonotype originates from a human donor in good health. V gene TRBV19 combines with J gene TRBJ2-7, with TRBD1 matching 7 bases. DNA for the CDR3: TGTGCCAGTAAGGTCTGGGCTACAGGGGACAACGAGCAGTACTTC. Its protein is CASKVWATGDNEQYF.